This record concerns one T cell receptor beta chain sequence. Its specificity is not known. The junction differs from germline at one of its ends, possibly a read error. The germline V gene has CDR1 SGHTA and CDR2 FQGNSA. The length of the CDR3 is 15 residues. The data belong to a study of blood T cells in healthy people across ages. General study findings and limits: Across samples, TCR beta diversity tracked strongly with naive T cell percentage. Researchers deemed the diversity estimates from one million T cells underestimates.

Primers used in a second PCR of about 6 to 11 cycles were a sample-barcoded 5' primer and a J-beta primer mix. MiXCR, run by TCRdb on the 5' RACE reads, gives a single entry per CDR3 protein. The sample lists about 770,000 distinct CDR3 sequences, under 45% occurring once. The source of this sequence is a man aged 55 to 70 in good health. Sequenced material: blood. The chain is built from TRBV7-2 and TRBJ1-5; D is possibly TRBD1 (5 bases). CDR3 bases: TGTGCCAGCACCTTAAGCGGGCAGGGTAATCAGCCCCAGCATTTT. This translates into CASTLSGQGNQPQHF.